A single sample gave rise to the 32 T cell receptor beta chains below, sequenced in a study of blood T cell repertoires in COVID-19. The data were produced by immunoSEQ multiplex PCR, yet TCRdb's version contains in-frame clones alone and is incomplete. The data show 50,000 or so clones, around 90% seen once. Sequencing was performed on peripheral blood. Every receptor here comes from a man aged 50 or older with active COVID-19.

The rearrangement links TRBV4-1 to TRBJ2-7; 8 bases map to TRBD1. The germline V gene encodes CDR1 MGHRA and CDR2 YSYEKL. This CDR3 spans 15 amino acids. Trimming at V came to 4 bases and at J to 4 bases, leaving 9 bases not matched to a gene. The CDR3 sequence is CASSLTTGTGYEQYF. Here the CDR3 DNA reads TGCGCCAGCAGCCTAACCACCGGGACAGGTTACGAGCAGTACTTC.

This clone was seen only a few times. The V gene is TRBV28, the J gene TRBJ1-2; 8 bases match TRBD1. CDR1 is MDHEN and CDR2 is SYDVKM in the germline V gene. The J segment lost 1 base and the V segment lost 4 bases, leaving 17 bases of the junction unmatched. The CDR3 sequence is 19 residues long. DNA of the CDR3: TGTGCCAGCAGTTCATTCGGCGGACAGGGCCAAAAGGGTAACTATGGCTACACCTTC. Translated, it gives CASSSFGGQGQKGNYGYTF.

This sequence joins TRBV28 and TRBJ2-3; D gene unclear. V lost 10 bases, J lost 0 bases, and 14 bases lay in between. This CDR3 has 14 amino acids. Germline-derived CDR1 and CDR2 are MDHEN and SYDVKM. CDR3 nucleotides: TGTGCCACCCGGCCGTTGACTAGCACAGATACGCAGTATTTT. Its translation is CATRPLTSTDTQYF.

The genes are TRBV2 and TRBJ2-1; 8 bases are a match to TRBD1. Germline trimming cut 8 bases from V and 12 bases from J; bases unmatched to any gene: 12. Germline CDR1 and CDR2: SNHLY and FYNNEI. The CDR3 spans 13 residues. CDR3: CASGQGGLISQFF. CDR3 nucleotide sequence: TGTGCCAGCGGACAGGGTGGTCTCATATCGCAGTTCTTC. Filled out from reference TRBV2 and TRBJ2-1, the complete variable domain reads EPEVTQTPSHQVTQMGQEVILRCVPISNHLYFYWYRQILGQKVEFLVSFYNNEISEKSEIFDDQFSVERPDGSNFTLKIRSTKLEDSAMYFCASGQGGLISQFFGPGTRLTVL.

The chain is built from TRBV14 and TRBJ2-2; D gene uncertain. The CDR3 has 13 amino acids. V lost 3 bases and J 5 bases, leaving 7 bases between the germline ends. Germline CDR1 and CDR2: SGHDN and FVKESK. The CDR3 nucleotides read TGTGCCAGCAGCCACCAGTTTACCGGGGAGCTGTTTTTT. Encoded protein: CASSHQFTGELFF.

This clone came up a few times. DNA of the CDR3: TGTGCCAGTTCACTAGCGGGGGTTGGCAATGAGCAGTTCTTC. Translating gives CASSLAGVGNEQFF. The chain couples TRBV19 to TRBJ2-1; 11 positions agree with TRBD2. The length of the CDR3 is 14 residues. Germline CDR1 reads LNHDA; CDR2 reads SQIVND (reference sequence). With 8 bases clipped from V and 6 bases from J, the junction kept 6 bases outside the gene matches. Filled out from reference TRBV19 and TRBJ2-1, the complete variable domain reads DGGITQSPKYLFRKEGQNVTLSCEQNLNHDAMYWYRQDPGQGLRLIYYSQIVNDFQKGDIAEGYSVSREKKESFPLTVTSAQKNPTAFYLCASSLAGVGNEQFFGPGTRLTVL.

The rearrangement links TRBV2 to TRBJ2-2; a weak D match, TRBD1 (6 bases). The CDR3 is 15 amino acids. V was cut by 5 bases and J by 6 bases, with 16 bases left in between. Germline CDR1 reads SNHLY; CDR2 reads FYNNEI. The CDR3 spells CASSRDIGSPGELFF. DNA for the CDR3: TGTGCCAGCAGTCGGGACATCGGTTCGCCCGGGGAGCTGTTTTTT. Variable domain in full (rest from reference TRBV2 and TRBJ2-2): EPEVTQTPSHQVTQMGQEVILRCVPISNHLYFYWYRQILGQKVEFLVSFYNNEISEKSEIFDDQFSVERPDGSNFTLKIRSTKLEDSAMYFCASSRDIGSPGELFFGEGSRLTVL.

This clone was found once. The chain combines TRBV7-2 with TRBJ1-2, with TRBD1 matching over 11 bases. CDR3 length: 15 amino acids. The ends lost 4 bases at V and 4 bases at J; junction bases unmatched: 5. Germline V gives CDR1 SGHTA, CDR2 FQGNSA. CDR3: CASSSGQGASYGYTF. The CDR3 DNA is TGTGCCAGCAGCTCTGGACAGGGGGCGAGCTATGGCTACACCTTC.

The chain carries TRBV10-3 and TRBJ1-2; 7 nucleotides match TRBD1. J lost 8 bases, V lost 4 bases, and 7 bases had no gene match. This CDR3 has 13 amino acids. The germline V gene encodes CDR1 ENHRY and CDR2 SYGVKD. This CDR3 is CAISADRVGGYTF. DNA of the CDR3: TGTGCCATCAGTGCCGACAGGGTCGGGGGCTACACCTTC.

This clone was seen a few times. The rearrangement uses TRBV10-3 and TRBJ1-5; D gene uncertain. V shed 4 bases and J shed 0 bases, with 4 bases lying between them. This CDR3 has 13 residues. Germline values: CDR1 ENHRY, CDR2 SYGVKD. CDR3 bases: TGTGCCATCAGTGTTAATAGCAATCAGCCCCAGCATTTT. Translated: CAISVNSNQPQHF.

V is TRBV3-1 (or the pseudogene TRBV3-2) and J is TRBJ1-2; 7 nucleotides agree with TRBD1. Losses at the gene ends were 4 bases for V and 0 bases for J; bases not matched to a gene: 11. The V gene's germline CDR1 is LGHDT and CDR2 YNNKEL (reference sequence). The CDR3 has 17 amino acids. DNA of the CDR3: TGTGCCAGCAGCCCTTCAACAAGGACAGGACCTAACTATGGCTACACCTTC. This encodes CASSPSTRTGPNYGYTF.

With regard to this clone: The same CDR3 also results from other DNA sequences found in this sample. The genes are TRBV6-5 and TRBJ2-3; 9 bases are shared with TRBD2. The CDR3 loop spans 13 amino acids. The J segment lost 6 bases and the V segment lost 11 bases, leaving 9 bases of the junction unmatched. Per germline, CDR1 MNHEY and CDR2 SVGAGI. In nucleotides, the CDR3 is TGTGCCTCCCGGCGGGAGGGCGGGGATACGCAGTATTTT. Translation gives CASRREGGDTQYF.

The V gene is TRBV6-1, the J gene TRBJ2-7; TRBD2 is a possible D gene (6 bases). This CDR3 is 14 amino acids long. Trimming shortened V by 2 bases and J by 5 bases, and 13 bases separated the two germline ends. The germline V gene has CDR1 MNHNS and CDR2 SASEGT. The CDR3 is CASSERGLRDEQYF. The CDR3 DNA reads TGTGCCAGCAGTGAAAGGGGACTTCGAGACGAGCAGTACTTC.

The J gene is TRBJ2-7, the V gene TRBV9, with D tentatively TRBD2 (6 bases). The CDR3 is made up of 14 amino acids. The germline CDR1 and CDR2 sequences are SGDLS and YYNGEE. V was trimmed by 0 bases and J by 3 bases, leaving 10 bases between them. CDR3 sequence: CASSVGYGSYEQYF. The DNA of the CDR3 is TGTGCCAGCAGCGTAGGTTACGGGAGCTACGAGCAGTACTTC.

The chain carries TRBV27 and TRBJ2-7; a possible D gene is TRBD1 (6 bases). The CDR3 has 16 amino acids. Germline lookup yields CDR1 MNHEY and CDR2 SMNVEV (reference sequence). Trimming shortened V by 6 bases and J by 4 bases, and 22 bases separated the two germline ends. The CDR3 here is CASRSQGLGSHYEQYF. The CDR3 nucleotides are TGTGCCAGCAGGAGCCAGGGGTTGGGATCGCATTACGAGCAGTACTTC.

The chain joins TRBV25-1 to TRBJ2-5; TRBD2 matches at 9 bases. Per the germline V gene, CDR1 is MGHDK and CDR2 is SYGVNS. The CDR3 totals 16 residues. The junction had 2 bases not matched to a gene; V was cut back by 0 bases and J by 0 bases. The CDR3 DNA reads as TGTGCCAGCAGTGAATATACTAGCGGGTACCAAGAGACCCAGTACTTC. Its translation: CASSEYTSGYQETQYF.

The rearrangement joins TRBV5-4 to TRBJ2-2; a weak D match, TRBD1 (6 bases). The CDR3 has 16 residues. Per the germline V gene, CDR1 is SGHNT and CDR2 is YYREEE (reference sequence). V dropped 0 bases and J dropped 7 bases, with 16 bases sitting between them. The CDR3 nucleotides read TGTGCCAGCAGCTTGGACATAACAGGGTCGGGCGGGGAGCTGTTTTTT. This encodes CASSLDITGSGGELFF.

This clone was observed a single time. The V and J genes are TRBV2 and TRBJ2-2; 9 nucleotides align to TRBD2. The CDR3 consists of 16 residues. The germline CDR1 and CDR2 sequences are SNHLY and FYNNEI. V shed 1 base, J shed 4 bases, and the junction held 4 bases outside the gene matches. The CDR3 loop is CASSEGGGGATGELFF. The CDR3 bases are TGTGCCAGCAGTGAAGGAGGCGGGGGGGCCACCGGGGAGCTGTTTTTT.

The gene calls are TRBV11-2 and TRBJ1-2, with 12 bases that match TRBD1. This CDR3 is 13 amino acids long. The ends lost 4 bases at V and 9 bases at J; junction bases unmatched: 3. The germline V gene has CDR1 SGHAT and CDR2 FQNNGV. CDR3 in DNA: TGTGCCAGCAGCTCGGGACAGGGGGCGAGCTACACCTTC. Translation: CASSSGQGASYTF.

J is TRBJ2-6 and V is TRBV6-2 or TRBV6-3, with D hard to call. Looked up from germline, CDR1 is MNHEY and CDR2 is SVGEGT. V lost 6 bases and J lost 4, with 10 bases in between. The CDR3 extends over 14 amino acids. The CDR3 is CASSHVQGANVLTF. CDR3 nucleotide sequence: TGTGCCAGCAGCCACGTCCAGGGGGCCAACGTCCTGACTTTC.

In this sample, this clone turned up once. The V call is TRBV7-9, the J call TRBJ2-7, with D perhaps TRBD1 (6 bases). CDR3 length equals 13 residues. Germline V gene data show CDR1 as SEHNR and CDR2 as FQNEAQ (reference sequence). Trimming removed 5 bases at V and 6 bases at J, with 14 bases between. The CDR3 protein is CASSVTTGSEQYF. The CDR3 DNA follows: TGTGCCAGCAGCGTGACGACAGGCTCCGAGCAGTACTTC.

This chain uses TRBV5-8 with TRBJ2-5; the D gene is possibly TRBD2 (5 bases). The V end lost 4 bases, the J end lost 3 bases, and 13 bases lay between the germline ends. Germline V gene sequence: CDR1 SGHTS, CDR2 YDEGEE. The CDR3 length is 14 residues. CDR3 sequence: CASSQRGIKETQYF. CDR3 bases: TGTGCCAGCAGCCAAAGAGGGATAAAAGAGACCCAGTACTTC. Complete variable domain (other parts from reference TRBV5-8 and TRBJ2-5): EAGVTQSPTHLIKTRGQQATLRCSPISGHTSVYWYQQALGLGLQFLLWYDEGEERNRGNFPPRFSGRQFPNYSSELNVNALELEDSALYLCASSQRGIKETQYFGPGTRLLVL.

The rearrangement links TRBV6-5 to TRBJ2-1, with 9 bases aligning to TRBD2. The CDR3 contains 16 residues. Losses at the gene ends were 4 bases for V and 1 base for J; bases not matched to a gene: 5. Germline assignment: CDR1 MNHEY and CDR2 SVGAGI. The CDR3 nucleotides are TGTGCCAGCAGTTCCCTCGGACTAGCGTCCTACAATGAGCAGTTCTTC. Encoded protein: CASSSLGLASYNEQFF.

Only one count was recorded for this clone. V and J are TRBV5-4 and TRBJ1-2, with a possible D match to TRBD1 (5 bases). In germline, CDR1 is SGHNT, CDR2 YYREEE (reference sequence). The CDR3 has 14 amino acids. Trimming removed 4 bases from V and 5 bases from J, with 15 bases in between. Here the CDR3 reads CASSTPGKGYGYTF. CDR3 coding DNA: TGTGCCAGCAGCACCCCAGGGAAAGGGTATGGCTACACCTTC.

V is TRBV20-1 and J is TRBJ2-1; no clear D gene. Trimming cost V 0 bases and J 8 bases, with 5 bases left between them. Germline V lookup: CDR1 DFQATT, CDR2 SNEGSKA (reference sequence). The CDR3 totals 11 residues. CDR3 loop: CSARDMYEQFF. For the CDR3, the DNA is TGCAGTGCTAGAGATATGTATGAGCAGTTCTTC.

The gene calls are TRBV19 and TRBJ1-1; TRBD1 matches 10 bases. The CDR3 has 14 amino acids. J was trimmed by 3 bases and V by 7 bases; bases with no gene match: 5. The germline gives CDR1 LNHDA, CDR2 SQIVND (reference sequence). DNA for the CDR3: TGTGCCAGTACCATGGGGACAGGGGACACTGAAGCTTTCTTT. Translation gives CASTMGTGDTEAFF. Together with reference TRBV19 and TRBJ1-1, the CDR3 gives the full variable domain: DGGITQSPKYLFRKEGQNVTLSCEQNLNHDAMYWYRQDPGQGLRLIYYSQIVNDFQKGDIAEGYSVSREKKESFPLTVTSAQKNPTAFYLCASTMGTGDTEAFFGQGTRLTVV.

The chain is built from TRBV5-1 and TRBJ2-3, with 11 bases identical to TRBD2. Looked up from germline, CDR1 is SGHRS and CDR2 is YFSETQ. After removal of 0 bases from V and 2 bases from J, the junction contained 5 bases not matched to a gene. The CDR3 has 17 amino acids. The CDR3 reads CASSLARLAGLTDTQYF. For the CDR3, the DNA is TGCGCCAGCAGCTTGGCCCGACTAGCGGGGCTCACAGATACGCAGTATTTT.

This clone was seen a single time. CDR3 in DNA: TGTGCCAGCAGCTTAGAAGCCGCGTTTGATCCCGAGCAGTACTTC. Translating it yields CASSLEAAFDPEQYF. The chain has TRBV7-2 and TRBJ2-7; no clear D. Trimming shortened V by 1 base and J by 6 bases, and 16 bases separated the two germline ends. The CDR3 covers 15 residues. Germline CDR1 is SGHTA and CDR2 is FQGNSA.

The J gene is TRBJ1-1, the V gene TRBV25-1; 10 bases are shared with TRBD1. Per the germline V gene, CDR1 is MGHDK and CDR2 is SYGVNS. This CDR3 region has 15 residues. Germline trimming cut 8 bases from V and 6 bases from J; bases unmatched to any gene: 12. In DNA form, the CDR3 reads TGTGCCAGCGGGGGGTTGACAGGGGGCGCCGCTGAAGCTTTCTTT. Translated: CASGGLTGGAAEAFF.

The chain combines TRBV29-1 with TRBJ2-7; 7 bases map to TRBD1. The CDR3 totals 13 residues. The junction had 6 bases not matched to a gene; V was cut back by 7 bases and J by 0 bases. In germline, CDR1 is SQVTM, CDR2 ANQGSEA. The CDR3 spells CSGTRGSSYEQYF. In DNA form, the CDR3 reads TGCAGCGGGACCAGGGGGAGCTCCTACGAGCAGTACTTC.

V is TRBV19 and J is TRBJ1-5, with a weak D call TRBD1 (5 bases). V was trimmed by 7 bases and J by 6 bases, leaving 10 bases between them. Germline V gene data show CDR1 as LNHDA and CDR2 as SQIVND (reference sequence). This CDR3 is 12 amino acids long. CDR3: CASKRGGQPQHF. CDR3 nucleotides: TGTGCCAGTAAAAGGGGAGGTCAGCCCCAGCATTTT.

This clone occurred once. The CDR3 DNA reads TGTGCCAGCTCCCCCCCGAGCTACAATGAGCAGTTCTTC. This gives the protein CASSPPSYNEQFF. This chain joins TRBV18 and TRBJ2-1; no definite D call. There are 13 residues in the CDR3. With 6 bases removed from V and 3 bases from J, the gap between germline ends came to 9 bases. CDR1 and CDR2 from the germline V gene are KGHSH and LQKENI.